This note documents a single T cell receptor (beta chain) sequence. This clonotype was seen only a few times. The clone's antigen remains unknown. Base qualities were left out, and no much larger clone turns up one base away. These data belong to a study of blood T cells in healthy people across ages (dated by TCRdb to between 2015 and 2016). Study-wide context: In model experiments, template switching captured roughly one uniquely barcoded TCR beta cDNA molecule for every two T cells. To avoid experimental bias, donors of different ages were spread randomly across the sequencing lanes. The study analyzed two additional independent replicas of 1 million unique cDNA reads from the same blood draw for two donors, one aged 18 to 29 and one aged 80 or older. Four age groups were formed from the donors: young (average roughly 15 years), middle-aged (approximately 40), aged (over 55) and long-lived (about 80). Age-related changes in TCR beta repertoire diversity were measured in the study by deep sequencing normalized with unique cDNA molecular identifiers.

What the study reported, not specific to this receptor: As age increased, observed TCR beta diversity per million T cells dropped in a roughly linear way, and a significant reduction was already evident by age about 40. The CMV infection status of donors was not known, potentially confounding age-related changes in expanded clonotypes. Since profiling was done on bulk unsorted PBMCs, naive and antigen-experienced compartments could not be conclusively compared. The long-lived group showed more naive CD4+ T cells, fewer expanded clones and increased TCR diversity than the aged group, suggesting age selection. Observed TCR beta diversity correlated strongly with the percentage of naive T cells measured by flow cytometry. Total diversity estimates from one million sequenced T cells were considered lower bounds and underestimates.

CDR1 and CDR2, per the germline V gene, are SGHNT and YENEEA. V is trimmed back by 5 bases and J by 8 bases, and the junction contains 13 bases that no gene match accounts for. Inclusive of the bounding cysteine and phenylalanine, the CDR3 is 15 residues long. Only CDR3 DNA remains: 45 bases, in frame from the first base. Libraries were prepared through 5' RACE. Sequenced using an Illumina HiSeq 2500. A second PCR of about 6 to 11 cycles was run with a J-beta primer mix and a sample-barcoded 5' primer. A unique molecular identifier was introduced onto each TCR beta cDNA molecule by a template-switch 5' adaptor carrying 12 random nucleotides. Each sample yielded at least 2.5 million CDR3-containing paired-end reads. All of the RNA was converted into first-strand cDNA using the Mint cDNA synthesis kit, with a TRBC-specific oligonucleotide serving as the primer. All cDNA was treated with uracil-DNA glycosylase and then went through a first 18-cycle PCR with the universal primers M1SS and BC2_uni_R. The study's own analysis went as follows. For normalization, 1 million high-quality reads were randomly selected from each sample, with every read carrying a distinct molecular identifier. Reads sharing molecular identifiers were discarded rather than binned into consensus sequences. MiTCR, set to a Q25 quality threshold and the strictest error-elimination algorithm, was used for CDR3 identification, clonotype clustering and error correction. A nonparametric unseen species model using Euler transformation provided a lower-bound estimate of total TCR beta diversity. Using fastp trimming at Q25 and MiXCR clonotype assembly, TCRdb reanalyzed the public sequencing data and kept in-frame beta chains. Entries are consolidated by CDR3 protein sequence, retaining the most common genes and DNA. TCRdb, not the original authors, processed these V and J calls. A total of 1.4 million to 1.5 million distinct CDR3 sequences appear in this sample, approximately 42% of them only once. The ten largest clonotypes hold 7% to 9% of the sample.

Donors were roughly 40 systemically healthy Caucasian individuals from Russia aged 6 to 90 years. Each donor gave around 9 milliliters of peripheral blood, collected into EDTA-treated Vacutainer tubes. PBMCs were isolated by Ficoll-Paque density-gradient centrifugation, with at least 7 million obtained per sample. Total RNA, at least 6 micrograms per sample, was extracted from PBMCs with Trizol reagent. For every donor, flow cytometry on a PBMC aliquot measured the percentage of naive CD45RAhigh/CD27high T cells. The receptor was isolated from a young woman in good health. Sequencing input: blood. This sequence uses TRBV11-3 and TRBJ2-5; the junction holds 8 bases that match TRBD1. The CDR3 protein is CASSEGVDREFTQYF. The nucleotide sequence is given as TGTGCCAGCAGCGAGGGAGTGGACAGGGAATTTACCCAGTACTTC.